These 24 T cell receptor beta chains were all obtained from the same sample, sequenced in a study of blood T cell repertoires in COVID-19. Some clones are missing from TCRdb's copy, which holds only in-frame ones; the method was immunoSEQ multiplex PCR. Of roughly 100,000 clones listed, more than 80% are singletons. Sequencing was carried out using peripheral blood. The receptors originated from a woman aged 55 to 70 with acute or convalescent COVID-19.

This clone was recorded a few times. The V gene is TRBV6-5, the J gene TRBJ2-2; 14 bases are shared with TRBD2. The CDR3 consists of 14 residues. Trimming cost V 6 bases and J 6 bases; bases outside gene matches: 0. The V gene's germline CDR1 is MNHEY and CDR2 SVGAGI. The CDR3 sequence: CASRGLAGAGELFF. CDR3 nucleotides: TGTGCCAGCAGGGGACTAGCGGGAGCCGGGGAGCTGTTTTTT.

The rearrangement joins TRBV7-3 to TRBJ2-5, with D uncertain. Germline V lookup: CDR1 SGHTA, CDR2 FQGTGA. V dropped 5 bases and J dropped 4 bases, with 8 bases sitting between them. This CDR3 spans 12 amino acids. This chain's CDR3 is CASSENGETQYF. The CDR3 DNA reads as TGTGCCAGCAGCGAAAACGGAGAGACCCAGTACTTC.

The V call is TRBV6-5, the J call TRBJ2-1; TRBD2 agrees at 11 bases. The CDR3 extends over 15 amino acids. With V trimmed by 5 bases and J by 1 base, 1 base remained unmatched. Looked up from germline, CDR1 is MNHEY and CDR2 is SVGAGI. The CDR3 DNA follows: TGTGCCAGCAGTCGGACTAGCGGGTCCTACAATGAGCAGTTCTTC. It yields the protein CASSRTSGSYNEQFF.

The rearrangement joins TRBV19 to TRBJ1-4; D remains ambiguous. The ends were cut back, 4 bases at V and 0 bases at J, with 12 bases in the middle. In germline, CDR1 is LNHDA, CDR2 SQIVND (reference sequence). The CDR3 is 16 amino acids. The CDR3 loop reads CASSRATFATNEKLFF. CDR3 nucleotide sequence: TGTGCCAGTAGTAGGGCCACCTTTGCAACTAATGAAAAACTGTTTTTT. The whole variable domain, remainder taken from reference TRBV19 and TRBJ1-4, is DGGITQSPKYLFRKEGQNVTLSCEQNLNHDAMYWYRQDPGQGLRLIYYSQIVNDFQKGDIAEGYSVSREKKESFPLTVTSAQKNPTAFYLCASSRATFATNEKLFFGSGTQLSVL.

This chain connects TRBV2 to TRBJ1-2, with a possible D match to TRBD1 (6 bases). Germline-derived CDR1 and CDR2 are SNHLY and FYNNEI. V lost 4 bases and J 10 bases, leaving 13 bases between the germline ends. CDR3 length: 12 residues. The CDR3 is CASSGRTEVYTF. CDR3 nucleotide sequence: TGTGCCAGCAGTGGGCGGACAGAAGTCTACACCTTC.

The rearrangement joins TRBV7-2 to TRBJ1-1; unclear D gene. The germline CDR1 and CDR2 sequences are SGHTA and FQGNSA. V gave up 0 bases and J gave up 7 bases, with 12 bases separating them. This CDR3 has 14 residues. CDR3 nucleotide sequence: TGTGCCAGCAGCTTAGCCGGCCGCGGCAGTGAAGCTTTCTTT. Translating gives CASSLAGRGSEAFF.

This sequence joins TRBV27 and TRBJ1-1; 8 nucleotides line up with TRBD1. Germline V gives CDR1 MNHEY, CDR2 SMNVEV (reference sequence). V shed 6 bases, J shed 5 bases, and the junction held 11 bases outside the gene matches. CDR3 length equals 15 residues. CDR3 protein: CASRPQPGQETEAFF. CDR3 bases: TGTGCCAGCAGACCACAGCCGGGACAGGAAACTGAAGCTTTCTTT.

Only one count was recorded for this clone. This chain connects TRBV6-5 to TRBJ1-2; 7 nucleotides match TRBD1. CDR1 is MNHEY and CDR2 is SVGAGI in the germline V gene. The trim removed 6 bases at V and 3 bases at J, leaving 7 bases unmatched. The CDR3 runs to 14 residues. CDR3 nucleotide sequence: TGTGCCAGCAGCACAAACCAGGGGGACTATGGCTACACCTTC. Its translation is CASSTNQGDYGYTF.

This sequence joins TRBV9 and TRBJ1-6; unclear D gene. Germline V gene lookup returns CDR1 SGDLS and CDR2 YYNGEE. This CDR3 is 17 amino acids long. V gave up 0 bases and J gave up 9 bases, with 19 bases separating them. The CDR3 loop is CASSVASSGSPSSPLHF. The CDR3 DNA reads TGTGCCAGCAGCGTAGCTTCCTCTGGGTCCCCTAGTTCACCCCTCCACTTT.

This clone has a single count. This sequence joins TRBV18 and TRBJ1-1; 8 bases are a match to TRBD1. This CDR3 spans 14 amino acids. Germline CDR1 KGHSH, CDR2 LQKENI. The ends lost 6 bases at V and 5 bases at J; junction bases unmatched: 8. CDR3 coding DNA: TGTGCCAGCTCCCGAACGGGACAGGAAACTGAAGCTTTCTTT. This gives the protein CASSRTGQETEAFF.

This clone is a singleton in its sample. The chain links TRBV24-1 to TRBJ2-7; TRBD2 matches at 10 bases. Germline V gene sequence: CDR1 KGHDR, CDR2 SFDVKD. CDR3 length: 15 residues. With V trimmed by 10 bases and J by 4 bases, 12 bases remained unmatched. CDR3 in amino acids: CATASGSMDVYEQYF. The CDR3, as DNA: TGTGCCACGGCTAGCGGGAGTATGGATGTATACGAGCAGTACTTC.

The chain joins TRBV6-5 to TRBJ1-4, with D perhaps matching TRBD1 (5 bases). V dropped 6 bases and J dropped 7 bases, with 15 bases sitting between them. Germline CDR1 and CDR2: MNHEY and SVGAGI. The length of the CDR3 is 14 residues. Here the CDR3 reads CASSRAGGGEKLFF. The CDR3 nucleotides read TGTGCCAGCAGCCGTGCGGGGGGAGGTGAAAAACTGTTTTTT.

This clone was detected a few times. The CDR3 loop reads CASSEQGGNSPLHF. CDR3 bases: TGTGCCAGCAGTGAACAGGGAGGCAATTCACCCCTCCACTTT. The chain recombines TRBV6-1 with TRBJ1-6; D is possibly TRBD1 (5 bases). Germline V CDR1 and CDR2: MNHNS, SASEGT. The V end lost 2 bases, the J end lost 7 bases, and 9 bases lay between the germline ends. CDR3 length equals 14 residues.

The J gene is TRBJ1-1, the V gene TRBV28; TRBD1 is a possible D gene (6 bases). The CDR3 has 14 amino acids. From germline, CDR1 is MDHEN and CDR2 SYDVKM. V shed 2 bases and J shed 6 bases, with 13 bases lying between them. The CDR3: CASSLMRGLAEAFF. CDR3 DNA: TGTGCCAGCAGTTTAATGAGGGGGTTGGCTGAAGCTTTCTTT.

The V gene is TRBV28, the J gene TRBJ2-2; 8 bases agree with TRBD1. The J segment lost 5 bases and the V segment lost 4 bases, leaving 6 bases of the junction unmatched. The CDR3 covers 15 residues. Germline CDR1 MDHEN, CDR2 SYDVKM. CDR3 amino acids: CASSSDRGKTGELFF. The CDR3 bases are TGTGCCAGCAGTTCCGACAGGGGAAAGACCGGGGAGCTGTTTTTT.

The rearrangement uses TRBV10-2 and TRBJ2-3, with 14 bases aligning to TRBD2. Germline loops: CDR1 WSHSY, CDR2 SAAADI. The CDR3 covers 16 residues. V gave up 2 bases and J gave up 4 bases; unmatched junction bases: 2. DNA for the CDR3: TGCGCCAGCAGTGAGGGACTAGCGGGAGGTTCAGATACGCAGTATTTT. Translated: CASSEGLAGGSDTQYF.

The V gene is TRBV5-4, the J gene TRBJ2-5; weak D call: TRBD2 (5 bases). The V and J ends lost 3 bases and 3 bases respectively, with 9 bases between them. The V gene's germline CDR1 is SGHNT and CDR2 YYREEE (reference sequence). This CDR3 has 13 residues. The CDR3 DNA follows: TGTGCCAGCAGCTATAGCGCCAAAGAGACCCAGTACTTC. This encodes CASSYSAKETQYF.

V usage is TRBV6-5 and J usage is TRBJ1-2; TRBD1 agrees at 8 bases. Trimming cost V 4 bases and J 2 bases; bases outside gene matches: 3. Germline V CDR1 and CDR2: MNHEY, SVGAGI. This CDR3 is built from 14 residues. In DNA form, the CDR3 reads TGTGCCAGCAGTTTTCGGACAGGGAACTATGGCTACACCTTC. It specifies CASSFRTGNYGYTF.

This clone was seen only once. The J gene is TRBJ2-3, the V gene TRBV13, with TRBD2 matching over 15 bases. This CDR3 has 18 amino acids. Germline V gene sequence: CDR1 PRHDT, CDR2 FYEKMQ (reference sequence). Trimming took 5 bases from V and 2 from J; bases not matched to a gene: 8. The CDR3 coding sequence is TGTGCCAGCAGCCCAGGGACTAGCGGGAGGTCTTACACAGATACGCAGTATTTT. The encoded protein is CASSPGTSGRSYTDTQYF.

This clone turned up a few times. The CDR3, as DNA: TGTGCCAGTACCTCCGTCTTGGCCGGGGGCTACACCTTC. It is translated as CASTSVLAGGYTF. The chain combines TRBV19 with TRBJ1-2, with D unresolved. CDR3 length: 13 residues. Between the trimmed V and J ends, which lost 7 bases and 8 bases, there was a span of 17 bases. Germline V gene sequence: CDR1 LNHDA, CDR2 SQIVND (reference sequence).

The chain links TRBV6-1 to TRBJ1-2; TRBD1 might be the D (6 bases). Germline V gene sequence: CDR1 MNHNS, CDR2 SASEGT. The V end was cut by 2 bases, the J end by 8 bases, with 18 bases between. The length of the CDR3 is 15 residues. CDR3: CASSEWGGPGLGYTF. The CDR3 DNA follows: TGTGCCAGCAGTGAATGGGGGGGGCCGGGGCTCGGCTACACCTTC.

The genes are TRBV28 and TRBJ2-5; 10 positions agree with TRBD2. In germline, CDR1 is MDHEN, CDR2 SYDVKM. The CDR3 is 17 amino acids. Trimming removed 5 bases from V and 1 base from J; junction bases left unmatched: 10. CDR3 DNA sequence: TGTGCCAGCAGTGGTCTAGGACTAGCGGAAAGCCAAGAGACCCAGTACTTC. Amino acid sequence: CASSGLGLAESQETQYF. Looking up the rest from reference TRBV28 and TRBJ2-5 gives the full variable domain: DVKVTQSSRYLVKRTGEKVFLECVQDMDHENMFWYRQDPGLGLRLIYFSYDVKMKEKGDIPEGYSVSREKKERFSLILESASTNQTSMYLCASSGLGLAESQETQYFGPGTRLLVL.

The chain is built from TRBV5-1 and TRBJ1-2; 7 nucleotides align to TRBD1. Germline V gene lookup returns CDR1 SGHRS and CDR2 YFSETQ. The CDR3 runs 14 residues. The junction had 7 bases not matched to a gene; V was cut back by 4 bases and J by 4 bases. CDR3 sequence (DNA): TGCGCCAGCAGCCAAAAACAGGGGAGCTATGGCTACACCTTC. It codes for CASSQKQGSYGYTF.

V usage is TRBV28 and J usage is TRBJ1-2; 12 nucleotides agree with TRBD1. The CDR3 runs to 16 residues. Per the germline V gene, CDR1 is MDHEN and CDR2 is SYDVKM. Trimming removed 2 bases from V and 7 bases from J; junction bases left unmatched: 8. The DNA of the CDR3 is TGTGCCAGCAGTTTAACTCCGGGACAGGGGGCCGGTGGCTACACCTTC. Protein sequence: CASSLTPGQGAGGYTF.